These 30 T cell receptor beta chains came from one sample sequenced in a study of cytomegalovirus exposure and HLA in healthy donors. PCR involved 60 Vbeta and 13 Jbeta primers. Repertoires were generated with immunoSEQ multiplex PCR, while TCRdb's copy carries only in-frame clones and drops some. This table holds approximately 150,000 clones, 65% to 80% found once. Material: PBMCs. These receptors were collected from a middle-aged man in good health and CMV-seronegative.

V gene TRBV11-2 combines with J gene TRBJ2-1, with TRBD1 as a possible D gene (6 bases). Germline CDR1 and CDR2: SGHAT and FQNNGV. The V gene lost 5 bases and the J gene lost 9 bases, with 14 bases spanning the gap. This CDR3 is 13 amino acids long. The CDR3 DNA reads as TGTGCCAGCAGCCTATACCTAGGGGGTGAGCAGTTCTTC. This codes for CASSLYLGGEQFF.

The gene calls are TRBV30 and TRBJ1-4, with D possibly TRBD1 on 6 matching bases. CDR3 length: 15 residues. The V end was cut by 3 bases, the J end by 7 bases, with 18 bases between. The germline V gene has CDR1 GTSNPN and CDR2 SVGIG (reference sequence). The CDR3 here is CAWSRGPEGGEKLFF. DNA of the CDR3: TGTGCCTGGAGCCGCGGACCCGAAGGGGGTGAAAAACTGTTTTTT. Based on the CDR3 plus reference TRBV30 and TRBJ1-4, the full variable domain is SQTIHQWPATLVQPVGSPLSLECTVEGTSNPNLYWYRQAAGRGLQLLFYSVGIGQISSEVPQNLSASRPQDRQFILSSKKLLLSDSGFYLCAWSRGPEGGEKLFFGSGTQLSVL.

This chain links TRBV5-1 with TRBJ1-1; 8 bases align to TRBD1. J gave up 5 bases and V 0 bases, and 6 bases lay outside the gene matches. The CDR3 totals 15 residues. Germline V gene sequence: CDR1 SGHRS, CDR2 YFSETQ. The CDR3 reads CASSLAGQGRTEAFF. CDR3 in DNA: TGCGCCAGCAGCTTGGCCGGACAGGGTAGGACTGAAGCTTTCTTT.

The chain combines TRBV9 with TRBJ2-5, with D possibly matching TRBD1 (5 bases). The V end was cut by 3 bases, the J end by 1 base, with 10 bases between. CDR3 size: 14 residues. CDR1 and CDR2 from the germline V gene are SGDLS and YYNGEE. The CDR3 reads CASSATGFQETQYF. CDR3 coding DNA: TGTGCCAGCAGCGCAACAGGATTCCAAGAGACCCAGTACTTC.

The rearrangement joins TRBV30 to TRBJ2-7; weak D call: TRBD2 (5 bases). The germline V and J ends were trimmed by 3 bases and 0 bases, with 12 bases remaining between them. Germline CDR1 is GTSNPN and CDR2 is SVGIG (reference sequence). The CDR3 runs to 14 residues. Here the CDR3 reads CAWRAYSVSYEQYF. CDR3 coding DNA: TGTGCCTGGAGGGCGTATAGCGTCTCCTACGAGCAGTACTTC.

This chain uses TRBV7-2 with TRBJ2-5, with 8 bases that match TRBD1. Germline CDR1 reads SGHTA; CDR2 reads FQGNSA. V trimming: 1 base; J trimming: 7 bases; junction bases outside the gene matches: 8. This CDR3 has 15 amino acids. DNA of the CDR3: TGTGCCAGCAGCTTAGGACAGGGGAGATATGGGACCCAGTACTTC. This gives the protein CASSLGQGRYGTQYF.

V is TRBV18 and J is TRBJ1-1, with D possibly matching TRBD1 (5 bases). With 2 bases removed from V and 3 bases from J, the gap between germline ends came to 7 bases. Germline-derived CDR1 and CDR2 are KGHSH and LQKENI. The CDR3 loop spans 13 amino acids. The CDR3: CASSPEGDTEAFF. DNA of the CDR3: TGTGCCAGCTCACCAGAAGGGGACACTGAAGCTTTCTTT.

The V gene is TRBV9, the J gene TRBJ2-5, with 13 positions matching TRBD2. The germline V gene encodes CDR1 SGDLS and CDR2 YYNGEE. The V and J ends lost 0 bases and 5 bases, in that order; junction bases with no gene match: 4. The CDR3 runs to 16 residues. The CDR3 reads CASSVGLAGGVETQYF. The DNA of the CDR3 is TGTGCCAGCAGCGTAGGACTAGCGGGAGGTGTTGAGACCCAGTACTTC.

V and J are TRBV19 and TRBJ2-2; D may be TRBD2 (5 bases). V gave up 3 bases and J gave up 6 bases, with 11 bases separating them. The CDR3 length is 14 residues. Germline CDR1 is LNHDA and CDR2 is SQIVND (reference sequence). The CDR3 sequence is CASSMASRSGELFF. In nucleotides, the CDR3 is TGTGCCAGTAGTATGGCTAGCCGGTCCGGGGAGCTGTTTTTT.

The chain has TRBV27 and TRBJ2-5; 8 bases are shared with TRBD1. CDR3 length equals 16 residues. Germline V gene data show CDR1 as MNHEY and CDR2 as SMNVEV (reference sequence). V was clipped by 5 bases and J by 6 bases; unmatched bases: 14. CDR3 in DNA: TGTGCCAGCAGTCTCAGGGGGCGCGGTCCCCAGAAGACCCAGTACTTC. Its protein product is CASSLRGRGPQKTQYF.

The J gene is TRBJ1-4, the V gene TRBV4-2; maybe TRBD1 (6 bases). Germline CDR1 LGHNA, CDR2 YNFKEQ. The CDR3 sequence is 15 residues long. Trimming removed 1 base from V and 2 bases from J, with 8 bases in between. The CDR3 loop reads CASSQVDRTNEKLFF. DNA for the CDR3: TGTGCCAGCAGCCAAGTCGACAGGACTAATGAAAAACTGTTTTTT.

The chain combines TRBV5-4 with TRBJ2-1; D not resolved. CDR1 is SGHNT and CDR2 is YYREEE in the germline V gene (reference sequence). The CDR3 sequence is 13 residues long. The germline V and J ends were trimmed by 0 bases and 7 bases, with 8 bases remaining between them. Here the CDR3 reads CASSLANENEQFF. As DNA, the CDR3 is TGTGCCAGCAGCTTGGCCAATGAGAATGAGCAGTTCTTC.

CDR3 sequence reads: CASTVTGNQETQYF. The CDR3 region has the DNA TGCGCCAGCACCGTGACAGGGAACCAAGAGACCCAGTACTTC. The chain links TRBV5-1 to TRBJ2-5; 7 bases agree with TRBD1. The CDR3 contains 14 residues. Per the germline V gene, CDR1 is SGHRS and CDR2 is YFSETQ. The ends lost 6 bases at V and 0 bases at J; junction bases unmatched: 5.

The rearrangement joins TRBV9 to TRBJ2-6; the D is unclear. The V gene's germline CDR1 is SGDLS and CDR2 YYNGEE. V lost 6 bases and J lost 4, with 5 bases in between. The CDR3 sequence is 12 residues long. The chain's CDR3 is CASTRGANVLTF. The CDR3 DNA follows: TGTGCCAGCACACGGGGGGCCAACGTCCTGACTTTC.

Written as DNA, the CDR3 is TGTGCCAGCAGTGAGGACAGGGTGGGGAGAAACACCATATATTTT. Protein sequence: CASSEDRVGRNTIYF. The chain employs TRBV28 and TRBJ1-3, with 8 bases identical to TRBD1. This CDR3 has 15 residues. Per the germline V gene, CDR1 is MDHEN and CDR2 is SYDVKM. The ends lost 5 bases at V and 5 bases at J; junction bases unmatched: 8.

The chain joins TRBV9 to TRBJ2-2; D may be TRBD1 (5 bases). V shed 2 bases and J shed 6 bases, with 11 bases lying between them. The CDR3 is 14 amino acids. Per germline, CDR1 SGDLS and CDR2 YYNGEE. The CDR3 nucleotides read TGTGCCAGCAGCGTCCTACAGGTTCCCGGGGAGCTGTTTTTT. Translated: CASSVLQVPGELFF.

This chain uses TRBV29-1 with TRBJ2-7, with TRBD1 matching over 7 bases. The CDR3 has 14 residues. Germline loops: CDR1 SQVTM, CDR2 ANQGSEA. After removal of 4 bases from V and 2 bases from J, the junction contained 8 bases not matched to a gene. The CDR3, as DNA: TGCAGCGTTGCCTGGGACAGCTATCCCTACGAGCAGTACTTC. This sequence encodes CSVAWDSYPYEQYF.

A remark on this clone: A junction end diverges from the germline sequence, so it may reflect a read error. The chain has TRBV7-9 and TRBJ2-5; the D is unclear. In germline, CDR1 is SEHNR, CDR2 FQNEAQ (reference sequence). The CDR3 length is 12 residues. In DNA, the CDR3 is TGTTCCAGCAGCTTATATGAACAGAACCCGTACTTC. Protein sequence: CSSSLYEQNPYF.

The chain employs TRBV7-6 and TRBJ2-7; 9 bases agree with TRBD1. The CDR3 contains 13 residues. Germline CDR1 reads SGHVS; CDR2 reads FNYEAQ. The ends lost 5 bases at V and 7 bases at J; junction bases unmatched: 6. The CDR3 spells CASSPDRGREQYF. CDR3 sequence (DNA): TGTGCCAGCAGCCCGGACAGGGGACGGGAGCAGTACTTC.

The genes are TRBV12-5 and TRBJ2-3, with TRBD1 matching 7 bases. The CDR3 length is 15 residues. V lost 1 base to trimming and J lost 3 bases; unmatched junction nucleotides: 4. Germline V gene sequence: CDR1 LGHNT, CDR2 FRNRAP. The CDR3: CASGLGQGMTDTQYF. CDR3 nucleotide sequence: TGTGCTAGTGGTTTGGGACAGGGCATGACAGATACGCAGTATTTT.

This sequence joins TRBV27 and TRBJ2-7, with D possibly being TRBD1 (6 bases). This CDR3 is built from 14 residues. V lost 5 bases to trimming and J lost 2 bases, with 13 bases between them. Germline V gene data show CDR1 as MNHEY and CDR2 as SMNVEV (reference sequence). The CDR3 nucleotides read TGTGCCAGCAGTCCCTCACAGGGTCCCTACGAGCAGTACTTC. Encoded protein: CASSPSQGPYEQYF.

For this clone: One end of the junction is discordant with germline, which a read error may explain. The chain carries TRBV7-9 and TRBJ1-4; perhaps TRBD1 as D (6 bases). This CDR3 is 16 amino acids long. Looked up from germline, CDR1 is SEHNR and CDR2 is FQNEAQ (reference sequence). DNA for the CDR3: TGTTCCAGCCTTTTTCATACAGGACAAGGGGGTGAAAAACTGTTTTTT. Residues: CSSLFHTGQGGEKLFF.

The rearrangement uses TRBV19 and TRBJ2-7; 7 positions agree with TRBD1. Germline CDR1 LNHDA, CDR2 SQIVND (reference sequence). Germline trimming cut 5 bases from V and 2 bases from J; bases unmatched to any gene: 6. The CDR3 has 14 residues. For the CDR3, the DNA is TGTGCCAGTAGTTGGGGACAGCCACCCTACGAGCAGTACTTC. Its protein product is CASSWGQPPYEQYF.

The chain is built from TRBV29-1 and TRBJ2-5; 8 nucleotides match TRBD1. Trimming took 4 bases from V and 3 from J; bases not matched to a gene: 10. Germline V gives CDR1 SQVTM, CDR2 ANQGSEA. The CDR3 consists of 15 residues. CDR3 residues: CSVGSGQAVKETQYF. For the CDR3, the DNA is TGCAGCGTTGGGTCGGGACAGGCGGTTAAAGAGACCCAGTACTTC.

This clone is a singleton in its sample. The V and J genes are TRBV7-2 and TRBJ2-4; D is possibly TRBD2 (5 bases). The CDR3 is 15 residues long. V lost 0 bases and J 7 bases, leaving 13 bases between the germline ends. Germline CDR1 SGHTA, CDR2 FQGNSA. In nucleotides, the CDR3 is TGTGCCAGCAGCTTAGCAACAGCGAGGAGGAACATTCAGTACTTC. This sequence encodes CASSLATARRNIQYF.

The chain employs TRBV2 and TRBJ1-1; D is undetermined. The CDR3 is made up of 13 amino acids. The germline V and J ends were trimmed by 6 bases and 1 base, with 9 bases remaining between them. Germline CDR1 reads SNHLY; CDR2 reads FYNNEI. The CDR3 DNA follows: TGTGCCAGCAGACGAGACAAGAACACTGAAGCTTTCTTT. Translating it yields CASRRDKNTEAFF.

The chain recombines TRBV5-1 with TRBJ2-5, with D perhaps matching TRBD2 (6 bases). Germline lookup yields CDR1 SGHRS and CDR2 YFSETQ. With 0 bases removed from V and 5 bases from J, the gap between germline ends came to 8 bases. This CDR3 has 13 residues. The CDR3 loop reads CASSLGLAETQYF. CDR3 bases: TGCGCCAGCAGCTTGGGGCTAGCGGAGACCCAGTACTTC.

The rearrangement links TRBV19 to TRBJ1-5, with 7 bases that match TRBD1. V was pared by 6 bases and J by 3 bases, with 8 bases of the junction left unmatched. This CDR3 spans 15 amino acids. Germline-derived CDR1 and CDR2 are LNHDA and SQIVND (reference sequence). The CDR3 nucleotides are TGTGCCAGTAGCCTAACAGGGGCGATCAATCAGCCCCAGCATTTT. The encoded protein is CASSLTGAINQPQHF.

The CDR3 sequence: CASGLLAGALYNEQFF. In DNA, the CDR3 is TGTGCCAGCGGCCTCCTCGCGGGAGCCCTTTACAATGAGCAGTTCTTC. The J gene is TRBJ2-1, the V gene TRBV11-2; 7 positions match TRBD2. This CDR3 is built from 16 residues. V was clipped by 8 bases and J by 4 bases; unmatched bases: 14. Germline-derived CDR1 and CDR2 are SGHAT and FQNNGV. Variable domain in full (rest from reference TRBV11-2 and TRBJ2-1): EAGVAQSPRYKIIEKRQSVAFWCNPISGHATLYWYQQILGQGPKLLIQFQNNGVVDDSQLPKDRFSAERLKGVDSTLKIQPAKLEDSAVYLCASGLLAGALYNEQFFGPGTRLTVL.

This rearrangement joins TRBV5-1 to TRBJ2-3; TRBD2 might be the D (5 bases). Per the germline V gene, CDR1 is SGHRS and CDR2 is YFSETQ. This CDR3 contains 11 residues. The V and J ends lost 7 bases and 7 bases respectively, with 10 bases between them. CDR3 DNA sequence: TGCGCCAGCGTATCCGGGAATACGCAGTATTTT. Translated, it gives CASVSGNTQYF. The full variable domain, completed using reference TRBV5-1 and TRBJ2-3, is KAGVTQTPRYLIKTRGQQVTLSCSPISGHRSVSWYQQTPGQGLQFLFEYFSETQRNKGNFPGRFSGRQFSNSRSEMNVSTLELGDSALYLCASVSGNTQYFGPGTRLTVL.